The source of this T cell receptor (beta chain) is a study of cytomegalovirus exposure and HLA in healthy donors. The CDR3 runs to 18 residues. The V end was cut by 0 bases, the J end by 0 bases, with 15 bases between. The germline V gene encodes CDR1 MGHRA and CDR2 YSYEKL. Study conclusions and caveats: For TCR beta chains, V- and J-gene trimming was later linked to a missense DCLRE1C variant.

PCR used 60 Vbeta primers and 13 Jbeta primers. Sequenced by immunoSEQ multiplex PCR; TCRdb stores in-frame clones only, minus some. This sample carries approximately 100,000 clones, less than 85% of them seen once, and the ten largest clones take about 2%. Details on this clone: What it binds is unknown.

The V gene is TRBV4-1, the J gene TRBJ1-3, with D uncertain. Material for sequencing was PBMCs. This TCR came from a male donor in good health and CMV-seronegative. The chain's CDR3 is CASSQDAWVRSSGNTIYF. DNA of the CDR3: TGCGCCAGCAGCCAAGATGCGTGGGTGAGGAGCTCTGGAAACACCATATATTTT.